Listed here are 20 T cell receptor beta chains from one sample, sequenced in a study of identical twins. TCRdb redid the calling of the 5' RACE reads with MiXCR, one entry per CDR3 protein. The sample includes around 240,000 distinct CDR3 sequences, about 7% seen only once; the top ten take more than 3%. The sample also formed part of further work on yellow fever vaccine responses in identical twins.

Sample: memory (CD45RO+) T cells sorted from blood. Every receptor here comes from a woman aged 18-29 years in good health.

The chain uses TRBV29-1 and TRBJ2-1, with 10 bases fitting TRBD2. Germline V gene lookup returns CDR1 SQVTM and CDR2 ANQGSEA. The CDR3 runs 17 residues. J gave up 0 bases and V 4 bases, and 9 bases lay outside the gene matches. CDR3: CSVVGLAVTSSYNEQFF. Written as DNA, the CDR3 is TGCAGCGTTGTTGGACTAGCGGTGACCAGCTCCTACAATGAGCAGTTCTTC.

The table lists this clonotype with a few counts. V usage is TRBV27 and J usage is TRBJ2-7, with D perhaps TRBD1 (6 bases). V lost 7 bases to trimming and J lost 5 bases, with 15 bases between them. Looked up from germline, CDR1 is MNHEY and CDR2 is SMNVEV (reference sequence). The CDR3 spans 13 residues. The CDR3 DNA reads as TGTGCCAGCAAGAACAGGGTTAGCGACGAGCAGTACTTC. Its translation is CASKNRVSDEQYF.

The CDR3 nucleotides are TGCAGTGCTATGGACACTAGCGGCGGAAACATTCAGTACTTC. Its translation is CSAMDTSGGNIQYF. This chain links TRBV20-1 with TRBJ2-4; TRBD2 agrees at 8 bases. The J segment lost 6 bases and the V segment lost 4 bases, leaving 8 bases of the junction unmatched. In germline, CDR1 is DFQATT, CDR2 SNEGSKA (reference sequence). The length of the CDR3 is 14 residues.

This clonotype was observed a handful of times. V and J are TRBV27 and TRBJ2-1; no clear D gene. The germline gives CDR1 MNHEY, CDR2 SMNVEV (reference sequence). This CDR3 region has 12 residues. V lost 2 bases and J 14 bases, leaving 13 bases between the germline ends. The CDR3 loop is CASSLQAPPEFF. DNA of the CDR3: TGTGCCAGCAGTTTACAGGCCCCCCCGGAGTTCTTC.

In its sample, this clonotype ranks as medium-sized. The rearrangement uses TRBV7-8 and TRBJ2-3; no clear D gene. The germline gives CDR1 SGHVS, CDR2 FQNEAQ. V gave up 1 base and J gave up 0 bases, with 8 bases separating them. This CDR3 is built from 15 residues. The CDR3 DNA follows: TGTGCCAGCAGCTTAGGAATGTCTAGCACAGATACGCAGTATTTT. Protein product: CASSLGMSSTDTQYF.

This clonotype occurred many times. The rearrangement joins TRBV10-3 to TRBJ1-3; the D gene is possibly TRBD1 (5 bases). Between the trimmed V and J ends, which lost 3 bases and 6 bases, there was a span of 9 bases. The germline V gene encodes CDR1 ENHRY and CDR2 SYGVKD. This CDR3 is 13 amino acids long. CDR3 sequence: CAISESGLNTIYF. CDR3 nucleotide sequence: TGTGCCATCAGTGAATCAGGGTTAAACACCATATATTTT.

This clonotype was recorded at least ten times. The CDR3 sequence is CASSPNVVQFF. The CDR3 DNA reads TGTGCCAGCAGCCCAAACGTGGTGCAGTTCTTC. The chain combines TRBV7-2 with TRBJ2-1; no definite D call. This CDR3 is built from 11 residues. V was trimmed by 5 bases and J by 12 bases, leaving 11 bases between them. The V gene's germline CDR1 is SGHTA and CDR2 FQGNSA.

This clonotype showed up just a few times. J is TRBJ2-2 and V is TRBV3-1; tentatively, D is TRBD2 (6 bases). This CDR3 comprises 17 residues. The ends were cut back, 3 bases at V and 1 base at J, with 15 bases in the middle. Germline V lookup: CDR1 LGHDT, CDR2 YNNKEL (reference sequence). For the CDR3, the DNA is TGTGCCAGCAGCCACTCCAACGGGGGTCGGAACACCGGGGAGCTGTTTTTT. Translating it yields CASSHSNGGRNTGELFF.

The CDR3 sequence: CASSLLAGGSYEQYF. The CDR3 coding sequence is TGTGCCAGCAGCTTACTAGCGGGAGGATCCTACGAGCAGTACTTC. The V call is TRBV28, the J call TRBJ2-7; 12 positions agree with TRBD2. V trimming: 6 bases; J trimming: 1 base; junction bases outside the gene matches: 4. Germline CDR1 reads MDHEN; CDR2 reads SYDVKM. The CDR3 spans 15 residues.

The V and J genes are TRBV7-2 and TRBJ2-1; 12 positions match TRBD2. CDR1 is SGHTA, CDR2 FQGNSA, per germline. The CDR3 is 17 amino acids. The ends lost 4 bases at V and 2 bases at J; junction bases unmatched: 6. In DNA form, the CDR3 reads TGTGCCAGCAGCTCCAGGACTAGCGGGACCGCCTACAATGAGCAGTTCTTC. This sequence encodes CASSSRTSGTAYNEQFF. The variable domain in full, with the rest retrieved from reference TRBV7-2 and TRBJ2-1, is GAGVSQSPSNKVTEKGKDVELRCDPISGHTALYWYRQSLGQGLEFLIYFQGNSAPDKSGLPSDRFSAERTGGSVSTLTIQRTQQEDSAVYLCASSSRTSGTAYNEQFFGPGTRLTVL.

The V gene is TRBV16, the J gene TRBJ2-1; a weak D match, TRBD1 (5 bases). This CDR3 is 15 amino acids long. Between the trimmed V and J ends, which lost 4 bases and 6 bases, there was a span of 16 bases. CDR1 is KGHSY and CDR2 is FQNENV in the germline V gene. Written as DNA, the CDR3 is TGTGCCAGCAGCCCCCGGCAGGGCATCGCCAATGAGCAGTTCTTC. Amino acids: CASSPRQGIANEQFF.

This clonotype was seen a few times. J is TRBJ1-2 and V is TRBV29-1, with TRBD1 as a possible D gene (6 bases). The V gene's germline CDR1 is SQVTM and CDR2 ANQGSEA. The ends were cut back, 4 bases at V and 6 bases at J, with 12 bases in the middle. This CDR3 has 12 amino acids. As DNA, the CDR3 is TGCAGCGTTGTCAGGGGCGCCGATGGCTACACCTTC. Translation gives CSVVRGADGYTF.

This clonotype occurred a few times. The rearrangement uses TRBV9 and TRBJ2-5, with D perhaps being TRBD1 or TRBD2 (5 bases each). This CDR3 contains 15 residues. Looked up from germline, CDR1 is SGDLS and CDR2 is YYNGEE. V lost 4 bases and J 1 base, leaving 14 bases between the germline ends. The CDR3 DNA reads TGTGCCAGCAGCAAATACACCGGGACCCAAGAGACCCAGTACTTC. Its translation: CASSKYTGTQETQYF.

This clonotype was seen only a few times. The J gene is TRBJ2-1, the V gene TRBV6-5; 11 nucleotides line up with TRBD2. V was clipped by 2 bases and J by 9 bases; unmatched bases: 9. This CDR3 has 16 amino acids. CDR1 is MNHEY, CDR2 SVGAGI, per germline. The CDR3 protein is CASSYAGLADYREQFF. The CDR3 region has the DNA TGTGCCAGCAGTTACGCGGGACTAGCGGATTATCGTGAGCAGTTCTTC.

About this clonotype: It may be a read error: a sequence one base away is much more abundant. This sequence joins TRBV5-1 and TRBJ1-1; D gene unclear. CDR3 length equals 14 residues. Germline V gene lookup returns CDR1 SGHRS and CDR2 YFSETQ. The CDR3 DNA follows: TGCGCCAGCAGCTGGCTGACACCGAACACTGAAGCTCTCTTT. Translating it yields CASSWLTPNTEALF.

CDR3 nucleotides: TGTGCCAGCACCACGGGTCCGGCCTCTGAAGCTTTCTTT. It encodes CASTTGPASEAFF. V usage is TRBV9 and J usage is TRBJ1-1, with no clear D. From germline, CDR1 is SGDLS and CDR2 YYNGEE. CDR3 size: 13 residues. Trimming shortened V by 6 bases and J by 6 bases, and 15 bases separated the two germline ends.

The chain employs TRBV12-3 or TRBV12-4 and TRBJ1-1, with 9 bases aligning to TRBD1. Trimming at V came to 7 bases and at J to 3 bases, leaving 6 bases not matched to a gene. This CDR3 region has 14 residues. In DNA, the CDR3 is TGTGCCAGCACCCTACAGGGGGCGGACACTGAAGCTTTCTTT. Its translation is CASTLQGADTEAFF.

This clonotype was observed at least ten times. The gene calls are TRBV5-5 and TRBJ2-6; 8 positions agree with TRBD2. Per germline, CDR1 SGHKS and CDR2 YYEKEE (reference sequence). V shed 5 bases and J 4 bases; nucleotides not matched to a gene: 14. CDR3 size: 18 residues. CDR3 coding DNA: TGTGCCAGCAGTACCCTTCCGGGGGGGTCGCGAGGGGCCAACGTCCTGACTTTC. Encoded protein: CASSTLPGGSRGANVLTF.

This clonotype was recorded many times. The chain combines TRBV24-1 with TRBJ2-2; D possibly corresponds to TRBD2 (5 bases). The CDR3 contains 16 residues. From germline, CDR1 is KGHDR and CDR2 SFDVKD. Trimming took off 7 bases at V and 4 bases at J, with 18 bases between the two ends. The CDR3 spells CATRANTREGTGELFF. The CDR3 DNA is TGTGCCACCAGGGCCAATACTAGAGAAGGCACCGGGGAGCTGTTTTTT.

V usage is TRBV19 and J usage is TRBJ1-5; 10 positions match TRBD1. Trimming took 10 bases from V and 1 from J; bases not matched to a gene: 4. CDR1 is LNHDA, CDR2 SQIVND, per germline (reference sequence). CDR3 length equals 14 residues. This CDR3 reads CATWDRGSNQPQHF. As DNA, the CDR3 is TGTGCCACCTGGGACAGGGGAAGCAATCAGCCCCAGCATTTT.